These 11 T cell receptor beta chains share one sample of origin, sequenced in a study of cytomegalovirus exposure and HLA in healthy donors. With 60 Vbeta and 13 Jbeta primers, the PCR was carried out. Assay: immunoSEQ multiplex PCR; the TCRdb copy retains only in-frame clones and omits some. The data contain more than 95,000 clones, approximately 11% of them seen just once; the ten biggest clones take up about 16%. The sequencing input was PBMCs. These receptors originate from a man aged 35-49 years in good health and CMV-seropositive.

V usage is TRBV27 and J usage is TRBJ1-2; D is unclear. The CDR3 totals 16 residues. Germline CDR1 MNHEY, CDR2 SMNVEV (reference sequence). V was cut by 7 bases and J by 8 bases, with 26 bases left in between. CDR3 protein: CASNLAGGGGPAGYTF. The CDR3 DNA reads TGTGCCAGCAATTTGGCCGGAGGCGGAGGCCCTGCCGGCTACACCTTC.

The rearrangement links TRBV7-9 to TRBJ2-1; the match to TRBD2 covers 9 bases. Germline lookup yields CDR1 SEHNR and CDR2 FQNEAQ (reference sequence). J lost 4 bases, V lost 5 bases, and 6 bases had no gene match. The length of the CDR3 is 15 residues. Written as DNA, the CDR3 is TGTGCCAGCAGCCCAGCGGGAGGTCGTTACAATGAGCAGTTCTTC. It translates to CASSPAGGRYNEQFF.

Written as DNA, the CDR3 is TGTGCCAGCAGGGGGACTAGCGGGAGCGAGCAGTACTTC. It translates to CASRGTSGSEQYF. The chain carries TRBV2 and TRBJ2-7, with 14 bases aligning to TRBD2. From germline, CDR1 is SNHLY and CDR2 FYNNEI. The junction had 1 base not matched to a gene; V was cut back by 6 bases and J by 6 bases. This CDR3 comprises 13 residues. Together with reference TRBV2 and TRBJ2-7, the CDR3 gives the full variable domain: EPEVTQTPSHQVTQMGQEVILRCVPISNHLYFYWYRQILGQKVEFLVSFYNNEISEKSEIFDDQFSVERPDGSNFTLKIRSTKLEDSAMYFCASRGTSGSEQYFGPGTRLTVT.

This chain uses TRBV5-1 with TRBJ2-2; 7 nucleotides match TRBD2. Trimming at V came to 6 bases and at J to 7 bases, leaving 6 bases not matched to a gene. Germline V lookup: CDR1 SGHRS, CDR2 YFSETQ. The CDR3 consists of 13 residues. This CDR3 is CASKAGSGGELFF. The CDR3 region has the DNA TGCGCCAGCAAAGCGGGATCGGGCGGGGAGCTGTTTTTT.

This clone has more than one count but fewer than ten. The V gene is TRBV30, the J gene TRBJ2-1; 7 nucleotides match TRBD2. J gave up 4 bases and V 3 bases, and 9 bases lay outside the gene matches. CDR1 and CDR2 from the germline V gene are GTSNPN and SVGIG (reference sequence). The CDR3 sequence is 15 residues long. The CDR3 DNA is TGTGCCTGGAGCCGACTAGCCGTGTCTTACAATGAGCAGTTCTTC. Translating gives CAWSRLAVSYNEQFF. The variable domain in full, completed from reference TRBV30 and TRBJ2-1, reads SQTIHQWPATLVQPVGSPLSLECTVEGTSNPNLYWYRQAAGRGLQLLFYSVGIGQISSEVPQNLSASRPQDRQFILSSKKLLLSDSGFYLCAWSRLAVSYNEQFFGPGTRLTVL.

The chain uses TRBV27 and TRBJ1-1; a possible D gene is TRBD1 (5 bases). V was cut by 0 bases and J by 1 base, with 9 bases left in between. This CDR3 has 15 residues. Germline CDR1 and CDR2: MNHEY and SMNVEV (reference sequence). Written as DNA, the CDR3 is TGTGCCAGCAGTTTATCCCCGACAGCGAACACTGAAGCTTTCTTT. Its protein product is CASSLSPTANTEAFF.

The rearrangement uses TRBV19 and TRBJ1-5; D not resolved. With 1 base removed from V and 2 bases from J, the gap between germline ends came to 9 bases. The CDR3 consists of 15 residues. Looked up from germline, CDR1 is LNHDA and CDR2 is SQIVND (reference sequence). This CDR3 is CASSIVSVGNQPQHF. The CDR3, as DNA: TGTGCCAGTAGTATAGTGTCTGTCGGCAATCAGCCCCAGCATTTT.

This clone was detected only a few times. This rearrangement joins TRBV2 to TRBJ2-7; D ambiguous. Germline V gives CDR1 SNHLY, CDR2 FYNNEI. Between the trimmed V and J ends, which lost 6 bases and 1 base, there was a span of 7 bases. This CDR3 has 12 amino acids. The CDR3 nucleotides read TGTGCCAGCAGAGGAGCGTCCTACGAGCAGTACTTC. The encoded protein is CASRGASYEQYF.

This clone was observed a few times. J is TRBJ2-3 and V is TRBV10-1; 10 bases line up with TRBD2. Germline V lookup: CDR1 WNHNN, CDR2 SYGVQD (reference sequence). The CDR3 consists of 15 residues. V lost 2 bases and J lost 6; bases outside the gene matches: 5. The chain's CDR3 is CASSEASGSSDTQYF. The CDR3 region has the DNA TGCGCCAGCAGTGAGGCTAGCGGGAGTTCGGATACGCAGTATTTT.

This clone appeared a few times. The rearrangement uses TRBV29-1 and TRBJ2-2, with 7 bases that match TRBD2. V lost 0 bases to trimming and J lost 6 bases; unmatched junction nucleotides: 7. Germline V CDR1 and CDR2: SQVTM, ANQGSEA. The CDR3 is 15 residues long. DNA for the CDR3: TGCAGCGTTGAAGATCAAAGCGGGAAAGCCGGGGAGCTGTTTTTT. Amino acids: CSVEDQSGKAGELFF.

The chain has TRBV19 and TRBJ2-7; a weak D match, TRBD1 (6 bases). CDR1 and CDR2 from the germline V gene are LNHDA and SQIVND (reference sequence). The V gene lost 5 bases and the J gene lost 3 bases, with 14 bases spanning the gap. CDR3 length: 14 residues. The CDR3 loop reads CASSRDTGNYEQYF. In DNA, the CDR3 is TGTGCCAGTAGTCGGGACACGGGCAACTACGAGCAGTACTTC. Supplemented by reference TRBV19 and TRBJ2-7, the full variable domain reads DGGITQSPKYLFRKEGQNVTLSCEQNLNHDAMYWYRQDPGQGLRLIYYSQIVNDFQKGDIAEGYSVSREKKESFPLTVTSAQKNPTAFYLCASSRDTGNYEQYFGPGTRLTVT.